Shown below are 11 T cell receptor beta chains from a single sample sequenced in a study of T cells in Graves' hyperthyroidism and ophthalmopathy. Amplification of TCR beta CDR3 regions used RNA as the template. The TCR CDR3 first-round RT-PCR relied on the HTBI primer set. TCRdb re-called the multiplex PCR reads with MiXCR, one entry per CDR3 protein. The repertoire has roughly 280,000 distinct CDR3 sequences, roughly 22% of them found once; the top ten carry roughly 60%. Input material: blood. The receptors come from a man under 40 with Graves' ophthalmopathy.

The table lists this clonotype with many counts. This chain links TRBV20-1 with TRBJ2-1, with a weak D call TRBD2 (5 bases). Germline V gene sequence: CDR1 DFQATT, CDR2 SNEGSKA (reference sequence). The CDR3 consists of 13 residues. Trimming stripped 2 bases from V and 10 bases from J, with 15 bases between. For the CDR3, the DNA is TGCAGTGCTAGACTACTCCCGGGGAAGGAGCAGTTCTTC. Translating gives CSARLLPGKEQFF.

V usage is TRBV7-3 and J usage is TRBJ2-3, with D uncertain. Between the trimmed V and J ends, which lost 2 bases and 2 bases, there was a span of 8 bases. Germline CDR1 SGHTA, CDR2 FQGTGA. The CDR3 extends over 14 amino acids. This CDR3 is CASSLGDLTDTQYF. The CDR3 coding sequence is TGTGCCAGCAGCTTAGGTGACCTCACAGATACGCAGTATTTT. The entire variable domain, with the rest obtained from reference TRBV7-3 and TRBJ2-3, is as follows: GAGVSQTPSNKVTEKGKYVELRCDPISGHTALYWYRQSLGQGPEFLIYFQGTGAADDSGLPNDRFFAVRPEGSVSTLKIQRTERGDSAVYLCASSLGDLTDTQYFGPGTRLTVL.

Worth noting for this clonotype: This clone may be a read error of a much larger clone one base away. J is TRBJ2-3 and V is TRBV3-1; D is unresolved. V lost 6 bases to trimming and J lost 1 base, with 2 bases between them. Per the germline V gene, CDR1 is LGHDT and CDR2 is YNNKEL (reference sequence). The CDR3 has 11 amino acids. In nucleotides, the CDR3 is TGTGCCAGCAGGGGCACAGATACGCAGTATTTT. Amino acids: CASRGTDTQYF.

The sample holds a few counts of this clonotype. The chain has TRBV12-3 or TRBV12-4 and TRBJ2-3; the D gene could be TRBD1 or TRBD2 (5 bases each). This CDR3 region has 14 residues. V was trimmed by 8 bases and J by 3 bases, leaving 15 bases between them. CDR3 coding DNA: TGTGCCAGCGGCCTCCGGGACCCAACAGATACGCAGTATTTT. Protein product: CASGLRDPTDTQYF.

The V gene is TRBV9, the J gene TRBJ2-1; 8 bases are shared with TRBD2. Germline loops: CDR1 SGDLS, CDR2 YYNGEE. The junction had 10 bases not matched to a gene; V was cut back by 4 bases and J by 4 bases. The CDR3 extends over 16 amino acids. Here the CDR3 DNA reads TGTGCCAGCAGCCCCCGTTGGTTAGCGGGGTACAATGAGCAGTTCTTC. Protein product: CASSPRWLAGYNEQFF.

The V and J genes are TRBV7-2 and TRBJ1-6, with TRBD1 identical over 7 bases. The CDR3 runs 15 residues. The V segment lost 0 bases and the J segment 8 bases; nucleotides outside the gene matches: 4. CDR1 is SGHTA and CDR2 is FQGNSA in the germline V gene. CDR3 in amino acids: CASSLANRGHSPLHF. DNA of the CDR3: TGTGCCAGCAGCTTAGCCAACAGGGGACATTCACCCCTCCACTTT.

With regard to this clonotype: A much larger clone differs by one base, so this may be a read error. The chain recombines TRBV3-1 with TRBJ1-2; weak D call: TRBD1 (5 bases). The CDR3 extends over 16 amino acids. With 0 bases removed from V and 6 bases from J, the gap between germline ends came to 17 bases. CDR1 is LGHDT and CDR2 is YNNKEL in the germline V gene (reference sequence). The CDR3 DNA sequence: TGTGCCAGCAGCCAAGAATTGAGGGGCCGTACACATGGCTACACCTTC. Amino acids: CASSQELRGRTHGYTF.

The chain uses TRBV7-9 and TRBJ2-3, with D perhaps given as TRBD1 or TRBD2 (5 bases each). Germline V gives CDR1 SEHNR, CDR2 FQNEAQ (reference sequence). The V and J ends lost 5 bases and 5 bases respectively, with 14 bases between them. This CDR3 comprises 14 residues. The CDR3 protein is CASSPTGAGDTQYF. The CDR3 bases are TGTGCCAGCAGCCCTACCGGGGCGGGAGATACGCAGTATTTT.

The chain has TRBV24-1 and TRBJ1-2; perhaps TRBD1 as D (5 bases). Trimming pared 7 bases from V and 6 bases from J, leaving 14 bases between. The CDR3 spans 13 residues. Germline CDR1 reads KGHDR; CDR2 reads SFDVKD. CDR3 loop: CATSGTARDGYTF. Written as DNA, the CDR3 is TGTGCCACCAGCGGGACCGCAAGGGATGGCTACACCTTC.

Ten or more counts support this clonotype. The chain links TRBV11-1 to TRBJ1-2, with TRBD1 as a possible D gene (6 bases). The CDR3 sequence is 14 residues long. V lost 4 bases, J lost 5 bases, and 14 bases lay in between. Germline CDR1 is SGHAT and CDR2 is FQDESV (reference sequence). CDR3 DNA: TGTGCCAGCAGCTCCGAACAGGGAGGTTATGGCTACACCTTC. Its translation is CASSSEQGGYGYTF.

At least ten counts were recorded for this clonotype. The CDR3 coding sequence is TGTGCCAGCAGAGGGTTGGAACGAGAGAACTATGGCTACACCTTC. The encoded protein is CASRGLERENYGYTF. The genes are TRBV2 and TRBJ1-2; D gene unclear. This CDR3 has 15 residues. Trimming removed 6 bases at V and 2 bases at J, with 16 bases between. Germline lookup yields CDR1 SNHLY and CDR2 FYNNEI. The variable domain in full, with the rest retrieved from reference TRBV2 and TRBJ1-2, is EPEVTQTPSHQVTQMGQEVILRCVPISNHLYFYWYRQILGQKVEFLVSFYNNEISEKSEIFDDQFSVERPDGSNFTLKIRSTKLEDSAMYFCASRGLERENYGYTFGSGTRLTVV.